Below, one T cell receptor beta chain is given with its context. Study processing details: Researchers report that nucleated cell counts were estimated from reference gene primer amplification. Libraries were prepared by immunoSEQ multiplex PCR; TCRdb keeps only in-frame clonotypes and omits some of them. V and J calls and clone size follow that table, whereas D and trimming were derived from the DNA. The sample contains some 170,000 clones, about 91% of which appear only once. CDR3 length equals 13 residues. V dropped 5 bases and J dropped 8 bases, with 13 bases sitting between them. CDR1 SGHTA and CDR2 FQGNSA come from the germline V gene. The data were obtained in a study of blood T cell repertoires in COVID-19.

V usage is TRBV7-2 and J usage is TRBJ2-1, with a weak D call TRBD2 (6 bases). Sequenced input: peripheral blood. This sequence was found in a woman in her forties or fifties with acute or convalescent COVID-19. The CDR3 DNA reads TGTGCCAGCAGCACCCGGACGGGGGATGAGCAGTTCTTC. Amino acids: CASSTRTGDEQFF.